Following are 19 T cell receptor beta chains from one sample sequenced in a study of a mutant IDH1 vaccine in newly diagnosed glioma. Time point denoted: baseline, week 1 (first vaccination visit). The treatment is: pre-vaccination baseline after standard-of-care therapy. Libraries were prepared by immunoSEQ multiplex PCR; TCRdb keeps only in-frame clonotypes and omits some of them. Among 65,000 to 70,000 clones, just over 85% were seen once, and the ten largest hold 2.5% to 3.5%. The sequenced sample was PBMCs, obtained from a glioma patient treated with radiotherapy, temozolomide or both. These receptors originate from a man younger than 40 with glioma.

The chain has TRBV2 and TRBJ2-7; perhaps TRBD2 as D (5 bases). Germline CDR1 and CDR2: SNHLY and FYNNEI. Between the trimmed V and J ends, which lost 6 bases and 0 bases, there was a span of 9 bases. This CDR3 has 13 residues. CDR3 in amino acids: CASRAGGSYEQYF. The CDR3, as DNA: TGTGCCAGCAGGGCGGGCGGCTCCTACGAGCAGTACTTC.

This clone appeared a single time. The CDR3 protein is CASSSPRTHPGMNTEAFF. CDR3 nucleotides: TGCGCCAGCAGCTCCCCCCGGACCCACCCAGGGATGAACACTGAAGCTTTCTTT. V gene TRBV5-1 combines with J gene TRBJ1-1; weak D call: TRBD1 (5 bases). Germline CDR1 is SGHRS and CDR2 is YFSETQ. Trimming left V 3 bases short and J 0 bases short, with 21 bases between. This CDR3 has 18 residues.

The chain carries TRBV7-6 and TRBJ1-4, with D maybe TRBD1 (6 bases). Deletions cut 1 base from V and 8 bases from J, with 11 bases between. This CDR3 has 14 residues. Per the germline V gene, CDR1 is SGHVS and CDR2 is FNYEAQ. The CDR3 spells CASSLGGAQEKLFF. The CDR3 bases are TGTGCCAGCAGCTTAGGGGGGGCTCAAGAAAAACTGTTTTTT.

The rearrangement joins TRBV5-4 to TRBJ1-6; 7 bases map to TRBD1. Germline V gene sequence: CDR1 SGHNT, CDR2 YYREEE (reference sequence). After removal of 4 bases from V and 7 bases from J, the junction contained 8 bases not matched to a gene. The CDR3 has 15 amino acids. CDR3 in amino acids: CASSHDRARNSPLHF. In nucleotides, the CDR3 is TGTGCCAGCAGCCACGACAGGGCACGGAATTCACCCCTCCACTTT.

This chain uses TRBV7-9 with TRBJ2-1; TRBD2 matches 11 bases. V shed 5 bases and J 0 bases; nucleotides not matched to a gene: 9. This CDR3 is built from 18 residues. CDR1 and CDR2 (germline): SEHNR, FQNEAQ (reference sequence). The CDR3 bases are TGTGCCAGCAGCGCCCGCGTTACTAGCGGGGGCTCCTACAATGAGCAGTTCTTC. Translation gives CASSARVTSGGSYNEQFF.

The CDR3 DNA sequence: TGTGCCATCAGTGAGGCACAGGGGACAGGCCAGCCCCAGCATTTT. It specifies CAISEAQGTGQPQHF. The chain joins TRBV10-3 to TRBJ1-5; TRBD1 matches 8 bases. The CDR3 is 15 amino acids. The V segment lost 2 bases and the J segment 7 bases; nucleotides outside the gene matches: 7. Germline assignment: CDR1 ENHRY and CDR2 SYGVKD.

The rearrangement joins TRBV6-1 to TRBJ2-7; D is undetermined. The CDR3 is 11 amino acids. Trimming took 7 bases from V and 4 from J, leaving 8 bases between them. Germline lookup yields CDR1 MNHNS and CDR2 SASEGT. The CDR3 sequence is CASNNGYEQYF. CDR3 DNA: TGTGCCAGCAATAACGGATACGAGCAGTACTTC.

This clone was picked up one time. This CDR3 is CASESGGSAWSYNEQFF. CDR3 coding DNA: TGCGCCAGTGAGTCGGGGGGCTCCGCCTGGTCCTACAATGAGCAGTTCTTC. The V call is TRBV5-1, the J call TRBJ2-1; D possibly corresponds to TRBD2 (7 bases). V was cut by 8 bases and J by 1 base, with 22 bases left in between. The CDR3 is made up of 17 amino acids. Germline V gene sequence: CDR1 SGHRS, CDR2 YFSETQ.

The chain is built from TRBV5-5 and TRBJ1-1; no definite D call. This CDR3 has 15 amino acids. V was pared by 1 base and J by 6 bases, with 16 bases between. CDR1 and CDR2 (germline): SGHKS, YYEKEE (reference sequence). The CDR3 spells CASSLLGMGFSEAFF. The CDR3 DNA reads TGTGCCAGCAGCTTGTTGGGGATGGGTTTTTCTGAAGCTTTCTTT.

This chain links TRBV6-4 with TRBJ2-1; D is tentatively TRBD1 or TRBD2 (7 bases each). V lost 4 bases to trimming and J lost 8 bases, with 21 bases between them. Germline V lookup: CDR1 MRHNA, CDR2 SNTAGT. CDR3 length: 16 residues. In DNA form, the CDR3 reads TGTGCCAGCAGTGCTGTCCACAGGGGAGGGGGGGATGAGCAGTTCTTC. Translation: CASSAVHRGGGDEQFF.

The chain uses TRBV5-1 and TRBJ1-2, with 11 bases that match TRBD1. The CDR3 length is 14 residues. V shed 3 bases, J shed 6 bases, and the junction held 4 bases outside the gene matches. Germline-derived CDR1 and CDR2 are SGHRS and YFSETQ. CDR3 in DNA: TGCGCCAGCAGCTACGGACAGGGGGCAGATGGCTACACCTTC. Protein product: CASSYGQGADGYTF. The full variable domain, with the rest looked up from reference TRBV5-1 and TRBJ1-2, is KAGVTQTPRYLIKTRGQQVTLSCSPISGHRSVSWYQQTPGQGLQFLFEYFSETQRNKGNFPGRFSGRQFSNSRSEMNVSTLELGDSALYLCASSYGQGADGYTFGSGTRLTVV.

This clone has only one observation. This sequence joins TRBV4-1 and TRBJ2-5, with unresolved D. The V end lost 0 bases, the J end lost 2 bases, and 7 bases lay between the germline ends. The CDR3 extends over 14 amino acids. Germline V lookup: CDR1 MGHRA, CDR2 YSYEKL. The CDR3, as DNA: TGCGCCAGCAGCCAAGAAGGAATACAAGAGACCCAGTACTTC. Its translation: CASSQEGIQETQYF.

J is TRBJ2-5 and V is TRBV28; the match to TRBD1 covers 8 bases. This CDR3 is built from 15 residues. Looked up from germline, CDR1 is MDHEN and CDR2 is SYDVKM. Trimming removed 6 bases from V and 3 bases from J; junction bases left unmatched: 9. CDR3 DNA sequence: TGTGCCAGCAGCCTACTAGGGACAGGCGAAGAGACCCAGTACTTC. Translation gives CASSLLGTGEETQYF.

The rearrangement uses TRBV7-9 and TRBJ1-1; D gene uncertain. Per germline, CDR1 SEHNR and CDR2 FQNEAQ (reference sequence). Trimming cost V 5 bases and J 2 bases, with 15 bases left between them. The CDR3 spans 15 residues. The CDR3, as DNA: TGTGCCAGCAGCCCTGATAAGCTTATTAACACTGAAGCTTTCTTT. Translation: CASSPDKLINTEAFF.

This sequence joins TRBV7-9 and TRBJ2-6, with 8 bases aligning to TRBD1. Per germline, CDR1 SEHNR and CDR2 FQNEAQ (reference sequence). The CDR3 runs 14 residues. Trimming cost V 4 bases and J 11 bases; bases outside gene matches: 7. The CDR3 protein is CASSSWTGTDVLTF. CDR3 nucleotide sequence: TGTGCCAGCAGCTCATGGACAGGGACGGACGTCCTGACTTTC. Combining the CDR3 with reference TRBV7-9 and TRBJ2-6 gives the whole variable domain DTGVSQNPRHKITKRGQNVTFRCDPISEHNRLYWYRQTLGQGPEFLTYFQNEAQLEKSRLLSDRFSAERPKGSFSTLEIQRTEQGDSAMYLCASSSWTGTDVLTFGAGSRLTVL.

V and J are TRBV5-4 and TRBJ1-1; tentative D call: TRBD1 (5 bases). The germline V gene has CDR1 SGHNT and CDR2 YYREEE (reference sequence). The CDR3 length is 15 residues. Trimming cost V 4 bases and J 3 bases, with 16 bases left between them. In DNA, the CDR3 is TGTGCCAGCAGCGACTCCGCTTGGGGCTACACTGAAGCTTTCTTT. Translating gives CASSDSAWGYTEAFF.

This clone was seen once. This chain links TRBV5-1 with TRBJ2-4, with 7 bases fitting TRBD2. The CDR3 consists of 15 residues. V shed 2 bases, J shed 0 bases, and the junction held 2 bases outside the gene matches. Germline assignment: CDR1 SGHRS and CDR2 YFSETQ. As DNA, the CDR3 is TGCGCCAGCAGCTTAGCGGGGAAAGCCAAAAACATTCAGTACTTC. This codes for CASSLAGKAKNIQYF. Full variable domain (remainder filled in from reference TRBV5-1 and TRBJ2-4): KAGVTQTPRYLIKTRGQQVTLSCSPISGHRSVSWYQQTPGQGLQFLFEYFSETQRNKGNFPGRFSGRQFSNSRSEMNVSTLELGDSALYLCASSLAGKAKNIQYFGAGTRLSVL.

The gene calls are TRBV6-4 and TRBJ2-3; no reliable D call. V lost 4 bases to trimming and J lost 0 bases, with 8 bases between them. The germline V gene has CDR1 MRHNA and CDR2 SNTAGT. The CDR3 is made up of 14 amino acids. The CDR3 reads CASSATPSTDTQYF. CDR3 in DNA: TGTGCCAGCAGTGCCACTCCTAGCACAGATACGCAGTATTTT.

This clone occurred a few times. This chain uses TRBV27 with TRBJ1-1, with D perhaps TRBD1 (5 bases). Germline V gene sequence: CDR1 MNHEY, CDR2 SMNVEV (reference sequence). V was pared by 0 bases and J by 8 bases, with 10 bases between. This CDR3 has 13 residues. The CDR3 DNA reads as TGTGCCAGCAGTTTATCAGGGGAATACGAAGCTTTCTTT. It yields the protein CASSLSGEYEAFF.